This TCR beta chain was found in a study of Ad26.COV2.S vaccination and SARS-CoV-2 variants. The assay was immunoSEQ multiplex PCR, and TCRdb's table has in-frame clones only and misses some. In the table there are around 340,000 clones, roughly 90% of which are singletons. The treatment denotes: some 19 received Ad26.COV2.S at low or high dose, single or two shots; about 5 received placebo; per-sample allocation not given. On day 63 after the first injection, vaccine and placebo recipients gave samples. Trimming pared 5 bases from V and 1 base from J, leaving 11 bases between. The CDR3 sequence is 14 residues long. Germline V lookup: CDR1 SEHNR, CDR2 FQNEAQ (reference sequence).

Sequencing used peripheral blood, obtained in a trial of Ad26.COV2.S vaccine versus placebo. The clonotype was recovered from a person aged 18 to 65 who received the Ad26.COV2.S COVID-19 vaccine or a placebo. The chain recombines TRBV7-9 with TRBJ2-5; D is ambiguous. DNA for the CDR3: TGTGCCAGCAGCCCCAGGTCACCCCAAGAGACCCAGTACTTC. Translating gives CASSPRSPQETQYF.